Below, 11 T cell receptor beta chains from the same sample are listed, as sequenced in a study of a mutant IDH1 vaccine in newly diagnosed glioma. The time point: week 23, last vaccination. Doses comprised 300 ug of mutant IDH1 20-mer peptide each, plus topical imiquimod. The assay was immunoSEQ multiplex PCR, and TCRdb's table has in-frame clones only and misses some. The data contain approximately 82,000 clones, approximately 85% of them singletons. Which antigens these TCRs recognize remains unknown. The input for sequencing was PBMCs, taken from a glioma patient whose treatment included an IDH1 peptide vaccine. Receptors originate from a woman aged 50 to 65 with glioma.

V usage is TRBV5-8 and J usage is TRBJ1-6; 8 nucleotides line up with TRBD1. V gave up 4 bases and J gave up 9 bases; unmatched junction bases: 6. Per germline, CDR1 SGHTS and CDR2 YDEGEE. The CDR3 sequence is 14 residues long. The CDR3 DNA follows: TGTGCCAGCAGCCCGACAGGGGTTACTTCACCCCTCCACTTT. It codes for CASSPTGVTSPLHF.

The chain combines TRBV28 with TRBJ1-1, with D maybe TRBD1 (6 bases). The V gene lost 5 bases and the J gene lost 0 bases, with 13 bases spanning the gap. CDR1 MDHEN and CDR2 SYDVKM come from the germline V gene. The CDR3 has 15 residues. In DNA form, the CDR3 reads TGTGCCAGCAGTCGAGGCGGACAGATGAACACTGAAGCTTTCTTT. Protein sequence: CASSRGGQMNTEAFF.

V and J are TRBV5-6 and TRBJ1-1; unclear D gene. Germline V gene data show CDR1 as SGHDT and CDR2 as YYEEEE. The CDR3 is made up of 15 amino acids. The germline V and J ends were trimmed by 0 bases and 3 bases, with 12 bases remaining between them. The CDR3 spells CASSLGARRDTEAFF. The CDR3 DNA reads TGTGCCAGCAGCTTGGGGGCCAGGAGGGACACTGAAGCTTTCTTT.

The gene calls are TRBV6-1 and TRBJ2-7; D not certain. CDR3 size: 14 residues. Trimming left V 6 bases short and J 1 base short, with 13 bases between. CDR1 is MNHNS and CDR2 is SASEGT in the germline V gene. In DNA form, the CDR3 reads TGTGCCAGCAGCGGTCGAAGCCGGTCCTACGAGCAGTACTTC. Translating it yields CASSGRSRSYEQYF.

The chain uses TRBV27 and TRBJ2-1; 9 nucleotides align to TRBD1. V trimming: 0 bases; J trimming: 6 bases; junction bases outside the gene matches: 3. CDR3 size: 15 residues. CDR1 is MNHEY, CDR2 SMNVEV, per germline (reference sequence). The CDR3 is CASSLSRTGANEQFF. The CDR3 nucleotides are TGTGCCAGCAGTTTATCCAGGACAGGGGCCAATGAGCAGTTCTTC.

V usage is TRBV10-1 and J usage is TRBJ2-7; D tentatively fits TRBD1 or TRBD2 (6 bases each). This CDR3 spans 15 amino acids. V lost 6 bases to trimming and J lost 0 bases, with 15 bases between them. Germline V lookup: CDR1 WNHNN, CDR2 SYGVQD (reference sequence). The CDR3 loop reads CASSFSTGASYEQYF. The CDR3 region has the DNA TGCGCCAGCAGCTTTTCGACGGGGGCCTCCTACGAGCAGTACTTC.

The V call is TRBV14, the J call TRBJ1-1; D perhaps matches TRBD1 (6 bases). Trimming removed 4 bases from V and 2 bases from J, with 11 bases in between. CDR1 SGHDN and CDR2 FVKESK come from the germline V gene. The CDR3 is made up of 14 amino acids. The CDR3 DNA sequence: TGTGCCAGCAGCCCCGGACAGTTTAACACTGAAGCTTTCTTT. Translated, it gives CASSPGQFNTEAFF. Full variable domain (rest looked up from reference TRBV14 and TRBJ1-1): EAGVTQFPSHSVIEKGQTVTLRCDPISGHDNLYWYRRVMGKEIKFLLHFVKESKQDESGMPNNRFLAERTGGTYSTLKVQPAELEDSGVYFCASSPGQFNTEAFFGQGTRLTVV.

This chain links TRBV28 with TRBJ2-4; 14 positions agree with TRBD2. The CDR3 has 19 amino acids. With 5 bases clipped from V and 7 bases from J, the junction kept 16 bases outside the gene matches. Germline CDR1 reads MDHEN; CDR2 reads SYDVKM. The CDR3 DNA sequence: TGTGCCAGCAGTCCCGGACTAGCGGGAGGCCCAGGAGGCGTGAACATTCAGTACTTC. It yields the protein CASSPGLAGGPGGVNIQYF.

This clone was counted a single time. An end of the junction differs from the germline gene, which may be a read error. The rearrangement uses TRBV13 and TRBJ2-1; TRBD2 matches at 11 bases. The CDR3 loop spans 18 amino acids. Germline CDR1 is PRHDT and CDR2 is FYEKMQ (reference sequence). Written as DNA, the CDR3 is TGTGCCAGCAGTTTAGCGGGAGGGCCTTGGGGCTCCTACAATGAGCAGTTCTTC. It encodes CASSLAGGPWGSYNEQFF.

As DNA, the CDR3 is TGTGCCAGCAGCCTTAACTACGAGCAGTACTTC. It is translated as CASSLNYEQYF. This rearrangement joins TRBV6-5 to TRBJ2-7; D gene ambiguous. The CDR3 covers 11 residues. V lost 6 bases and J lost 3, with 6 bases in between. CDR1 and CDR2 (germline): MNHEY, SVGAGI.

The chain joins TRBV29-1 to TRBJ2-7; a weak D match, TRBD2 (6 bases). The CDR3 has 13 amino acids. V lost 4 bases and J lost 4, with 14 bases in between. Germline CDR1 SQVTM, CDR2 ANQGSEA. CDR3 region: CSVAASAGYEQYF. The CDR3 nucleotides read TGCAGCGTTGCAGCGTCGGCGGGGTACGAGCAGTACTTC.